Shown below are 25 T cell receptor beta chains from a single sample sequenced in a study of PD-1 blockade in mismatch repair-deficient tumors. The table came from immunoSEQ multiplex PCR; TCRdb's copy has only in-frame clones and leaves some out. The table includes 120,000 or so clones, almost 90% detected once. This material consisted of peripheral blood, taken approximately 69 weeks after starting pembrolizumab. These receptors all come from an adult with mismatch repair-deficient cancer.

This sequence joins TRBV5-1 and TRBJ2-1, with D maybe TRBD2 (5 bases). V lost 2 bases, J lost 6 bases, and 21 bases lay in between. Per germline, CDR1 SGHRS and CDR2 YFSETQ. This CDR3 has 17 amino acids. As DNA, the CDR3 is TGCGCCAGCAGCTTACTCCGCGGGCCCAATACAATCAATGAGCAGTTCTTC. Its protein is CASSLLRGPNTINEQFF.

The V and J genes are TRBV5-1 and TRBJ2-1; TRBD1 matches 7 bases. V shed 0 bases and J 7 bases; nucleotides not matched to a gene: 13. Germline CDR1 and CDR2: SGHRS and YFSETQ. This CDR3 has 17 residues. The chain's CDR3 is CASSLVGTAITVNEQFF. CDR3 sequence (DNA): TGCGCCAGCAGCTTGGTAGGGACAGCTATTACAGTTAATGAGCAGTTCTTC.

The V gene is TRBV29-1, the J gene TRBJ2-7, with 14 bases that match TRBD2. This CDR3 contains 19 residues. Germline CDR1 is SQVTM and CDR2 is ANQGSEA. V dropped 6 bases and J dropped 3; count of bases not matched to a gene: 19. The CDR3 sequence: CSVQGRTSGGNPPDYEQYF. The CDR3 nucleotides are TGCAGCGTCCAAGGAAGGACTAGCGGGGGGAATCCTCCGGACTACGAGCAGTACTTC.

J is TRBJ2-3 and V is TRBV7-9; the match to TRBD2 covers 8 bases. V trimming: 8 bases; J trimming: 2 bases; junction bases outside the gene matches: 15. Germline loops: CDR1 SEHNR, CDR2 FQNEAQ (reference sequence). The CDR3 covers 17 residues. The CDR3 loop reads CASVARRPGGATDTQYF. DNA for the CDR3: TGTGCCAGCGTCGCCCGACGGCCGGGAGGGGCCACAGATACGCAGTATTTT.

This clone was seen just once. The chain links TRBV15 to TRBJ2-7; D tentatively fits TRBD1 or TRBD2 (5 bases each). Trimming removed 5 bases from V and 0 bases from J, with 8 bases in between. The CDR3 contains 13 residues. Germline V lookup: CDR1 LNHNV, CDR2 YYDKDF (reference sequence). The CDR3 reads CATSPGHSYEQYF. CDR3 bases: TGTGCCACCAGCCCGGGGCACTCCTACGAGCAGTACTTC. The variable domain in full, with the rest retrieved from reference TRBV15 and TRBJ2-7, is DAMVIQNPRYQVTQFGKPVTLSCSQTLNHNVMYWYQQKSSQAPKLLFHYYDKDFNNEADTPDNFQSRRPNTSFCFLDIRSPGLGDTAMYLCATSPGHSYEQYFGPGTRLTVT.

This sequence joins TRBV29-1 and TRBJ2-6; D is perhaps TRBD1 (5 bases). With 4 bases removed from V and 4 bases from J, the gap between germline ends came to 8 bases. The CDR3 consists of 13 residues. Germline V gene lookup returns CDR1 SQVTM and CDR2 ANQGSEA. For the CDR3, the DNA is TGCAGCGTTGCAGGGCCCGGGGCCAACGTCCTGACTTTC. Translated: CSVAGPGANVLTF.

The J gene is TRBJ1-1, the V gene TRBV5-5; D unresolved. Between the trimmed V and J ends, which lost 3 bases and 1 base, there was a span of 16 bases. Germline values: CDR1 SGHKS, CDR2 YYEKEE (reference sequence). CDR3 length equals 16 residues. CDR3 loop: CASSSGPRLGNTEAFF. In DNA form, the CDR3 reads TGTGCCAGCAGCTCGGGTCCGAGGTTAGGGAACACTGAAGCTTTCTTT.

J is TRBJ2-1 and V is TRBV11-2; D unclear. Trimming removed 2 bases at V and 5 bases at J, with 10 bases between. The germline V gene has CDR1 SGHAT and CDR2 FQNNGV. This CDR3 comprises 14 residues. This chain's CDR3 is CASSLYSTHNEQFF. For the CDR3, the DNA is TGTGCCAGCAGCTTATACAGTACCCACAATGAGCAGTTCTTC.

J is TRBJ2-1 and V is TRBV30; 7 nucleotides align to TRBD2. After removal of 7 bases from V and 3 bases from J, the junction contained 12 bases not matched to a gene. Germline V gene sequence: CDR1 GTSNPN, CDR2 SVGIG (reference sequence). CDR3 length: 15 amino acids. The CDR3: CASPRIAGLYNEQFF. The DNA of the CDR3 is TGTGCCTCCCCGAGGATAGCGGGTCTCTACAATGAGCAGTTCTTC.

This clone was observed a handful of times. This sequence joins TRBV30 and TRBJ1-5; TRBD1 agrees at 11 bases. The CDR3 has 17 amino acids. With 1 base clipped from V and 9 bases from J, the junction kept 14 bases outside the gene matches. Germline CDR1 GTSNPN, CDR2 SVGIG (reference sequence). CDR3 DNA: TGTGCCTGGAGTGACCCGGGGACAGGGGGATTCCATCTGCCCCAGCATTTT. Translating gives CAWSDPGTGGFHLPQHF.

The chain recombines TRBV5-1 with TRBJ2-7, with 7 bases identical to TRBD2. The trim removed 0 bases at V and 4 bases at J, leaving 4 bases unmatched. The germline V gene encodes CDR1 SGHRS and CDR2 YFSETQ. There are 14 residues in the CDR3. The DNA for the CDR3 is TGCGCCAGCAGCTTGGTTGGGGAGGGGTACGAGCAGTACTTC. Amino acid sequence: CASSLVGEGYEQYF. The full variable domain, with the rest looked up from reference TRBV5-1 and TRBJ2-7, is KAGVTQTPRYLIKTRGQQVTLSCSPISGHRSVSWYQQTPGQGLQFLFEYFSETQRNKGNFPGRFSGRQFSNSRSEMNVSTLELGDSALYLCASSLVGEGYEQYFGPGTRLTVT.

The J gene is TRBJ2-1, the V gene TRBV4-3, with D perhaps matching TRBD1 (5 bases). Germline loops: CDR1 LGHNA, CDR2 YSLEER. This CDR3 is 13 amino acids long. V lost 2 bases, J lost 8 bases, and 10 bases lay in between. The CDR3 DNA reads TGCGCCAGCAGCCAATCTCTAGGGGATGAGCAGTTCTTC. Protein product: CASSQSLGDEQFF.

The gene calls are TRBV19 and TRBJ2-1; 10 nucleotides match TRBD2. The germline CDR1 and CDR2 sequences are LNHDA and SQIVND (reference sequence). The CDR3 contains 16 residues. Trimming cost V 5 bases and J 9 bases; bases outside gene matches: 13. The DNA of the CDR3 is TGTGCCAGTAGTCGGCTAGCGGGAGTTTATCGGAGTGAGCAGTTCTTC. Protein product: CASSRLAGVYRSEQFF.

The chain joins TRBV19 to TRBJ2-2, with TRBD2 matching over 7 bases. Germline V lookup: CDR1 LNHDA, CDR2 SQIVND (reference sequence). V lost 6 bases and J lost 4; bases outside the gene matches: 8. This CDR3 spans 15 amino acids. The CDR3 here is CASRAREGRTGELFF. The CDR3 region has the DNA TGTGCCAGTAGGGCGAGGGAGGGCCGCACCGGGGAGCTGTTTTTT.

This clone was recorded once. The CDR3 sequence: CASSTTVNTEAFF. CDR3 bases: TGTGCCAGTAGTACAACGGTGAACACTGAAGCTTTCTTT. The rearrangement links TRBV19 to TRBJ1-1; D gene unclear. The V end was cut by 4 bases, the J end by 0 bases, with 6 bases between. The CDR3 is made up of 13 amino acids. Germline V lookup: CDR1 LNHDA, CDR2 SQIVND (reference sequence).

The chain has TRBV7-6 and TRBJ2-1; 11 bases line up with TRBD2. V was pared by 5 bases and J by 4 bases, with 13 bases of the junction left unmatched. Germline V gives CDR1 SGHVS, CDR2 FNYEAQ. There are 18 residues in the CDR3. Written as DNA, the CDR3 is TGTGCCAGCAGCCCACCCGCCGGGACTAGCGGTCGATACAATGAGCAGTTCTTC. Translation gives CASSPPAGTSGRYNEQFF. The whole variable domain, filled in from reference TRBV7-6 and TRBJ2-1, reads GAGVSQSPRYKVTKRGQDVALRCDPISGHVSLYWYRQALGQGPEFLTYFNYEAQQDKSGLPNDRFSAERPEGSISTLTIQRTEQRDSAMYRCASSPPAGTSGRYNEQFFGPGTRLTVL.

This clone is a singleton in its sample. The chain links TRBV4-3 to TRBJ2-1; 10 bases are shared with TRBD2. The germline V gene encodes CDR1 LGHNA and CDR2 YSLEER. This CDR3 has 18 residues. J gave up 8 bases and V 2 bases, and 15 bases lay outside the gene matches. CDR3 loop: CASSQSTGTSDLSYEQFF. The CDR3 nucleotides read TGCGCCAGCAGCCAAAGCACCGGGACTAGCGACCTGTCTTATGAGCAGTTCTTC.

V is TRBV7-9 and J is TRBJ2-7, with 9 bases identical to TRBD2. After removal of 6 bases from V and 6 bases from J, the junction contained 12 bases not matched to a gene. The germline V gene has CDR1 SEHNR and CDR2 FQNEAQ (reference sequence). The CDR3 totals 15 residues. The CDR3 DNA follows: TGTGCCAGCAGAGGGGCTAGCGGGATAGTGGGCGAGCAGTACTTC. This encodes CASRGASGIVGEQYF.

The chain recombines TRBV5-1 with TRBJ2-3; D is unclear. CDR3 length: 12 amino acids. The V end was cut by 3 bases, the J end by 6 bases, with 8 bases between. Germline CDR1 and CDR2: SGHRS and YFSETQ. The CDR3 reads CASSWAADTQYF. The CDR3 DNA reads as TGCGCCAGCAGCTGGGCAGCCGATACGCAGTATTTT.

The genes are TRBV10-2 and TRBJ2-7, with 11 bases aligning to TRBD1. Germline assignment: CDR1 WSHSY and CDR2 SAAADI. V trimming: 7 bases; J trimming: 4 bases; junction bases outside the gene matches: 6. The CDR3 sequence is 14 residues long. The CDR3 protein is CASMGQGVLYEQYF. The DNA for the CDR3 is TGCGCCAGCATGGGACAGGGGGTTCTGTACGAGCAGTACTTC.

The chain combines TRBV19 with TRBJ1-2; no definite D call. With 6 bases removed from V and 8 bases from J, the gap between germline ends came to 10 bases. Germline CDR1 and CDR2: LNHDA and SQIVND (reference sequence). This CDR3 has 11 amino acids. The CDR3 loop reads CASRHSGGYTF. The CDR3 region has the DNA TGTGCCAGTAGACACTCGGGCGGCTACACCTTC. The whole variable domain, filled in from reference TRBV19 and TRBJ1-2, reads DGGITQSPKYLFRKEGQNVTLSCEQNLNHDAMYWYRQDPGQGLRLIYYSQIVNDFQKGDIAEGYSVSREKKESFPLTVTSAQKNPTAFYLCASRHSGGYTFGSGTRLTVV.

V usage is TRBV15 and J usage is TRBJ2-7; D unresolved. Trimming pared 6 bases from V and 4 bases from J, leaving 13 bases between. The CDR3 contains 13 residues. CDR1 is LNHNV and CDR2 is YYDKDF in the germline V gene (reference sequence). The CDR3 is CATRNSARYEQYF. The CDR3 DNA reads TGTGCCACCAGGAACAGTGCCCGATACGAGCAGTACTTC.

The V call is TRBV19, the J call TRBJ1-5, with D possibly TRBD1 on 5 matching bases. Trimming removed 2 bases at V and 2 bases at J, with 7 bases between. The CDR3 contains 14 residues. Germline assignment: CDR1 LNHDA and CDR2 SQIVND (reference sequence). The CDR3 loop is CASSILTGNQPQHF. CDR3 nucleotide sequence: TGTGCCAGTAGTATATTGACAGGCAATCAGCCCCAGCATTTT.

The V gene is TRBV7-2, the J gene TRBJ2-2; 7 bases map to TRBD2. Losses at the gene ends were 0 bases for V and 5 bases for J; bases not matched to a gene: 0. The CDR3 covers 14 residues. Looked up from germline, CDR1 is SGHTA and CDR2 is FQGNSA. In DNA, the CDR3 is TGTGCCAGCAGCTTAGCGCGGGAGACCGGGGAGCTGTTTTTT. Its translation: CASSLARETGELFF.

The rearrangement uses TRBV28 and TRBJ2-7; a possible D gene is TRBD2 (6 bases). Germline V CDR1 and CDR2: MDHEN, SYDVKM. CDR3 length equals 15 residues. Trimming took 3 bases from V and 3 from J, leaving 15 bases between them. The CDR3 region has the DNA TGTGCCAGCAGTTTCGGTGCGGGAACAATCTACGAGCAGTACTTC. Translation: CASSFGAGTIYEQYF. Together with reference TRBV28 and TRBJ2-7, the CDR3 gives the full variable domain: DVKVTQSSRYLVKRTGEKVFLECVQDMDHENMFWYRQDPGLGLRLIYFSYDVKMKEKGDIPEGYSVSREKKERFSLILESASTNQTSMYLCASSFGAGTIYEQYFGPGTRLTVT.